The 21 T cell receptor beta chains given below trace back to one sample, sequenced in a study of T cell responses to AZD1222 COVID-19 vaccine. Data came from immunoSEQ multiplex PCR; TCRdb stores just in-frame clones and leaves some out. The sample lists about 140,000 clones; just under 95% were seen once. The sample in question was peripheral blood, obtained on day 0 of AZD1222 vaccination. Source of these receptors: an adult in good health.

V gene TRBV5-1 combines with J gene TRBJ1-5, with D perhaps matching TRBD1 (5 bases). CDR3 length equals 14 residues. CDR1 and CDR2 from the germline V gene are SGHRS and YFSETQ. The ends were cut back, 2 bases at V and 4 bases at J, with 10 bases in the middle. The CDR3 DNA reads TGCGCCAGCAGCTTTGGGGCGGAAAATCAGCCCCAGCATTTT. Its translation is CASSFGAENQPQHF.

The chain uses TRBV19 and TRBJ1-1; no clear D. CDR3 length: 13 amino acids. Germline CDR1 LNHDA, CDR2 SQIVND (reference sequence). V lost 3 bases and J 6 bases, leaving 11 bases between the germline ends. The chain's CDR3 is CASSMRSVAEAFF. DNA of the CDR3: TGTGCCAGTAGTATGAGGTCAGTAGCTGAAGCTTTCTTT.

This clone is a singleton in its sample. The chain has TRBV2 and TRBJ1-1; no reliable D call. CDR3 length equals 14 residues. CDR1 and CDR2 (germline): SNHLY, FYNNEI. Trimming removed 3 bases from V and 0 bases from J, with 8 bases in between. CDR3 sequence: CASSDGYMNTEAFF. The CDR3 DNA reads TGTGCCAGCAGTGACGGGTACATGAACACTGAAGCTTTCTTT.

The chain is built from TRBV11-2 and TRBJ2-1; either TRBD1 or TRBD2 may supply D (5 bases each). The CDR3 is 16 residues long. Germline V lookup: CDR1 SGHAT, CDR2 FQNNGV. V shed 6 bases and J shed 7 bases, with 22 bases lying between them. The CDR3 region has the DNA TGTGCCAGCAGTCGGGCAGGGAGCAATTTATGGAATGAGCAGTTCTTC. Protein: CASSRAGSNLWNEQFF.

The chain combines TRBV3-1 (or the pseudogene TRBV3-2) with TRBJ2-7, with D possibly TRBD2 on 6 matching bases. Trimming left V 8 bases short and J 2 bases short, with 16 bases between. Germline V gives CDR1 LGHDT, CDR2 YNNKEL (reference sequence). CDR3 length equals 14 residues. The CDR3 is CASGGANRAYEQYF. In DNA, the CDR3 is TGTGCCAGCGGAGGGGCAAATCGGGCCTACGAGCAGTACTTC.

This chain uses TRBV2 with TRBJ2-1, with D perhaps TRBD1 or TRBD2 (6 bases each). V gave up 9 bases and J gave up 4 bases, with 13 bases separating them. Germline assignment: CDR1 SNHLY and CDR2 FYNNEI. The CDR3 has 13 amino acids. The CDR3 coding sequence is TGTGCCAGACGGGGGCGCAGTTACAATGAGCAGTTCTTC. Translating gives CARRGRSYNEQFF.

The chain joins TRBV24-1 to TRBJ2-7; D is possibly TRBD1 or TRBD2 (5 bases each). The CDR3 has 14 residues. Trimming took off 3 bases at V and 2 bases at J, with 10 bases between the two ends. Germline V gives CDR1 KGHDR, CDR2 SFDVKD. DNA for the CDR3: TGTGCCACCAGTGATCCCGGGACCCCCTACGAGCAGTACTTC. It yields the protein CATSDPGTPYEQYF.

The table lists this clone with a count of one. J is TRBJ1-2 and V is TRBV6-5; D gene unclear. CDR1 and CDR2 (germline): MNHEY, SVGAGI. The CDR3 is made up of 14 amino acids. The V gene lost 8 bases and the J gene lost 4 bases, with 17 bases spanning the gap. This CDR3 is CASPLPGDLYGYTF. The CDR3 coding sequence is TGTGCCAGCCCCCTGCCAGGAGACCTCTATGGCTACACCTTC.

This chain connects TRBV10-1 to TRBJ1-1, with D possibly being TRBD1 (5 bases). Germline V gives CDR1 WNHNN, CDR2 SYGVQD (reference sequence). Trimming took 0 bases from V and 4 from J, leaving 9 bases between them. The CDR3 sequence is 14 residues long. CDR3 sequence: CASSESGRSTEAFF. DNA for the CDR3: TGCGCCAGCAGTGAGTCGGGGCGAAGCACTGAAGCTTTCTTT.

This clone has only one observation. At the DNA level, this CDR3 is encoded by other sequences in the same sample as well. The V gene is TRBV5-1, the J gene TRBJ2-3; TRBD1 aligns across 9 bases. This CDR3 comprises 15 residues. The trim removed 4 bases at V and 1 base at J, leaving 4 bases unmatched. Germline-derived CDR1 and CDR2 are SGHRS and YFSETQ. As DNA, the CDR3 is TGCGCCAGCAGCCTGGGACAGGGAGGCACAGATACGCAGTATTTT. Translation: CASSLGQGGTDTQYF.

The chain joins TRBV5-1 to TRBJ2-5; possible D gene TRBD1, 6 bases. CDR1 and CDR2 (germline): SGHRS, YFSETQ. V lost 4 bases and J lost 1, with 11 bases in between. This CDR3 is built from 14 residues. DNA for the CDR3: TGCGCCAGCAGCCTCGCGGACAGCCAAGAGACCCAGTACTTC. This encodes CASSLADSQETQYF.

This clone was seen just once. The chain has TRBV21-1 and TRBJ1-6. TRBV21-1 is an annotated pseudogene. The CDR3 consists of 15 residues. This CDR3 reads CASSPRAEYNSPLHF. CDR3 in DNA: TGTGCCAGCAGCCCCCGGGCAGAATATAATTCACCCCTCCACTTT.

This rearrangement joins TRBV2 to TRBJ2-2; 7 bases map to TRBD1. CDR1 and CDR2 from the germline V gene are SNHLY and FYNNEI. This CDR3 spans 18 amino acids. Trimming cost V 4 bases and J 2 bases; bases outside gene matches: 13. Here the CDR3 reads CASSAPAGVGGNTGELFF. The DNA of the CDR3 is TGTGCCAGCAGTGCCCCCGCAGGGGTAGGGGGCAACACCGGGGAGCTGTTTTTT.

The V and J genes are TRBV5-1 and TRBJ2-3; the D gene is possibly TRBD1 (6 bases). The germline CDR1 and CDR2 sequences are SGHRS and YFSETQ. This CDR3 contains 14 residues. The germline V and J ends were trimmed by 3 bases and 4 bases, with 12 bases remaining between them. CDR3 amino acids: CASSSRQAADTQYF. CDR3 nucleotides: TGCGCCAGCAGCTCTCGACAGGCCGCAGATACGCAGTATTTT.

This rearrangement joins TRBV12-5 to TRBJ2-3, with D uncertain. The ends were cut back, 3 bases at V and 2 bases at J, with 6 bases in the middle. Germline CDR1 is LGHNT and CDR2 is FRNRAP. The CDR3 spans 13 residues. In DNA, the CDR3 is TGTGCTAGTGGTTTAGAGACCACAGATACGCAGTATTTT. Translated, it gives CASGLETTDTQYF.

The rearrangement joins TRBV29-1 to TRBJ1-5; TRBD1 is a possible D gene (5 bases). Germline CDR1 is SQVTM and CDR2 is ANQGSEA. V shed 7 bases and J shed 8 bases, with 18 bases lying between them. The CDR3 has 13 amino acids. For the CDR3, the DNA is TGCAGCGCTGCCGACTTCCAGGGAAAGCCCCAGCATTTT. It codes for CSAADFQGKPQHF. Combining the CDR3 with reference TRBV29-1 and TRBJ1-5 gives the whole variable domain SAVISQKPSRDICQRGTSLTIQCQVDSQVTMMFWYRQQPGQSLTLIATANQGSEATYESGFVIDKFPISRPNLTFSTLTVSNMSPEDSSIYLCSAADFQGKPQHFGDGTRLSIL.

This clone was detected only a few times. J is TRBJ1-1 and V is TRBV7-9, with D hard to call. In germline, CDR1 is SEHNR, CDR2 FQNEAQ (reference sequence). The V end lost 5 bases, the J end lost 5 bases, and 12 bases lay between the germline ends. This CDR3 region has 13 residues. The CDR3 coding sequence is TGTGCCAGCAGCGTACGACCGGGAACTGAAGCTTTCTTT. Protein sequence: CASSVRPGTEAFF.

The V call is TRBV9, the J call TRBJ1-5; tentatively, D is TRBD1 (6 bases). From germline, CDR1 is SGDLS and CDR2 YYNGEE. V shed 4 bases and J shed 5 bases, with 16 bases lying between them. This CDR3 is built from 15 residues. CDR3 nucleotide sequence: TGTGCCAGCAGCTCTTCCGGGACACCGGATCAGCCCCAGCATTTT. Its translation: CASSSSGTPDQPQHF.

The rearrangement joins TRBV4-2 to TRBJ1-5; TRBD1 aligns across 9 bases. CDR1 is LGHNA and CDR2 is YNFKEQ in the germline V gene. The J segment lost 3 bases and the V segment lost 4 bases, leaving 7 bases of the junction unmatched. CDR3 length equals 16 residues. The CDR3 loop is CASSPRDRDYNQPQHF. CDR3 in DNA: TGTGCCAGCAGCCCCCGGGACAGGGACTACAATCAGCCCCAGCATTTT.

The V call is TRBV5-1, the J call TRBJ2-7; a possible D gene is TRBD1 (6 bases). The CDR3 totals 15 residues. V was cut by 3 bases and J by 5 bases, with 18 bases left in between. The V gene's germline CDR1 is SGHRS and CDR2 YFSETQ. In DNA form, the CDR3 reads TGCGCCAGCAGCTCACTGCAGGGGACCAGAAACGAGCAGTACTTC. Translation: CASSSLQGTRNEQYF.

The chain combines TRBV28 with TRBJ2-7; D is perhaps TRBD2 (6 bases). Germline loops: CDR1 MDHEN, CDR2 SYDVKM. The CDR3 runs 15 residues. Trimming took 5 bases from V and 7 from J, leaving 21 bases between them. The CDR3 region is CASSPPTSQPWEQYF. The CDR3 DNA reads TGTGCCAGCAGTCCCCCGACTAGTCAACCTTGGGAGCAGTACTTC.